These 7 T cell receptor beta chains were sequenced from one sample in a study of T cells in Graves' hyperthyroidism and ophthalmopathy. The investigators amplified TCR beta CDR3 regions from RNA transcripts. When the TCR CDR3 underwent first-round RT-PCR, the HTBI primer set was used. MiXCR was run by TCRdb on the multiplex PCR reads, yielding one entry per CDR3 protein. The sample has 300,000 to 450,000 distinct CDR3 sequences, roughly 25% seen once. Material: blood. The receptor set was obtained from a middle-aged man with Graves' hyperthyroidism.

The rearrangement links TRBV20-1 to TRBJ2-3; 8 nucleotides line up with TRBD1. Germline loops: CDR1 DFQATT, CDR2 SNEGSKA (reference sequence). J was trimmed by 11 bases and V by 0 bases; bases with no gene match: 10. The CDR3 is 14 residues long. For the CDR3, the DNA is TGCAGTGCTAGAGATCGACAGGGGACCAGGGGGCAGTATTTT. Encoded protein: CSARDRQGTRGQYF.

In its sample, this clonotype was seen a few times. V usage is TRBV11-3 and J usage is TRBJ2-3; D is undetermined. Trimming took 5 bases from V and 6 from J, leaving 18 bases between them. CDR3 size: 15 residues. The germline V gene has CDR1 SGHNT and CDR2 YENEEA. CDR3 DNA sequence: TGTGCCAGCAGCCTTAGTATGCTAGATTCCGATACGCAGTATTTT. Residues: CASSLSMLDSDTQYF.

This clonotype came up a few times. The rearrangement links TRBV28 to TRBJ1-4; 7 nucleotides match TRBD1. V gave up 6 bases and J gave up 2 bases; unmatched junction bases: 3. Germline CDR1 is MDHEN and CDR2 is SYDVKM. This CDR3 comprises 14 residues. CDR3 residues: CASSPGGTNEKLFF. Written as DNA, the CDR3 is TGTGCCAGCAGCCCAGGGGGGACTAATGAAAAACTGTTTTTT. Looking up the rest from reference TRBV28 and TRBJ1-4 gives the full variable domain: DVKVTQSSRYLVKRTGEKVFLECVQDMDHENMFWYRQDPGLGLRLIYFSYDVKMKEKGDIPEGYSVSREKKERFSLILESASTNQTSMYLCASSPGGTNEKLFFGSGTQLSVL.

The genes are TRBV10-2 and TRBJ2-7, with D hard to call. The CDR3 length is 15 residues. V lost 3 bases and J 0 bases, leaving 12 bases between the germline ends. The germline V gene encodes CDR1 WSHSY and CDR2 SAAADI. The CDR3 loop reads CASSDVAAISYEQYF. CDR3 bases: TGCGCCAGCAGTGATGTAGCAGCCATCTCCTACGAGCAGTACTTC.

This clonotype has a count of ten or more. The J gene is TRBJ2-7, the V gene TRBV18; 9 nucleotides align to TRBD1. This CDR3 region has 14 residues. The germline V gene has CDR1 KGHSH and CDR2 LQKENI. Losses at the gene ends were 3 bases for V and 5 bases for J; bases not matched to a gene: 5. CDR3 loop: CASSPSDRGDEQYF. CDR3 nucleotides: TGTGCCAGCTCACCTTCGGACAGGGGTGACGAGCAGTACTTC. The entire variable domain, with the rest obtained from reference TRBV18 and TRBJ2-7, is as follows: NAGVMQNPRHLVRRRGQEARLRCSPMKGHSHVYWYRQLPEEGLKFMVYLQKENIIDESGMPKERFSAEFPKEGPSILRIQQVVRGDSAAYFCASSPSDRGDEQYFGPGTRLTVT.

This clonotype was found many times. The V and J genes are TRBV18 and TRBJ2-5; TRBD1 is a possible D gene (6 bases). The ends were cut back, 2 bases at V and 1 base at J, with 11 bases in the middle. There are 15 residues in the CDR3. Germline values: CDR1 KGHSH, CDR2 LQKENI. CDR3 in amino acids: CASSPNQGTQETQYF. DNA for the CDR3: TGTGCCAGCTCACCAAACCAGGGGACCCAAGAGACCCAGTACTTC.

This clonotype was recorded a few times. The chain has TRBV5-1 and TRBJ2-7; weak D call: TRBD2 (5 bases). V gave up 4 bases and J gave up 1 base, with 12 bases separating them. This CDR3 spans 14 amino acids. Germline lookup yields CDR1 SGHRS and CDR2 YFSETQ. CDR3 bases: TGCGCCAGCAGCACCGGACTCGATTCCTACGAGCAGTACTTC. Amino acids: CASSTGLDSYEQYF.